This entry describes one TCR beta chain. Its antigen is unknown. Germline lookup yields CDR1 SGHRS and CDR2 YFSETQ. The CDR3 totals 15 residues. J gave up 0 bases and V 2 bases, and 4 bases lay outside the gene matches. PCR involved 60 Vbeta and 13 Jbeta primers. Repertoires were generated with immunoSEQ multiplex PCR, while TCRdb's copy carries only in-frame clones and drops some. This sample's table reports approximately 77,000 clones. This sample stems from a study of cytomegalovirus exposure and HLA in healthy donors. Study-level points and caveats: Immune exposure information comprised only CMV serostatus. Highly shared sequence variants in one cluster were likely a sequencing artifact.

Specimen: PBMCs. This chain uses TRBV5-1 with TRBJ1-1; 7 bases fit TRBD1. The receptor was derived from a man aged 30 to 39 in good health and CMV-seronegative. The CDR3 DNA sequence: TGCGCCAGCAGCTTAAGGACAGGACTGAACACTGAAGCTTTCTTT. Translated: CASSLRTGLNTEAFF.